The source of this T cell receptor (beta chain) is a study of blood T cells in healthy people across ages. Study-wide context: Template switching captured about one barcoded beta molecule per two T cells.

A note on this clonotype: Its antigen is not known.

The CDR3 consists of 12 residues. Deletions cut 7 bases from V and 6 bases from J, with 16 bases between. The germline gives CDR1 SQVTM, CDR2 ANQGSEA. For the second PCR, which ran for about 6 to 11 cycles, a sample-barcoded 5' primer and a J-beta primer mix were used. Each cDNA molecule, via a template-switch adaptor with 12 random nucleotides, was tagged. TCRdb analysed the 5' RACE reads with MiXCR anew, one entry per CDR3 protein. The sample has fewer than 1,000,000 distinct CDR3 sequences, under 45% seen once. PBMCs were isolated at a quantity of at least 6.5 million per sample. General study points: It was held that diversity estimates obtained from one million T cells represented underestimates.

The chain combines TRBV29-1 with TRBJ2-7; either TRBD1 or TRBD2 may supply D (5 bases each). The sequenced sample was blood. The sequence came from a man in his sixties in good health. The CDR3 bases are TGCAGCGCCCATCTCGGGGCGGGCGAGCAGTACTTC. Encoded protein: CSAHLGAGEQYF.